The 30 T cell receptor beta chains given below trace back to one sample, sequenced in a study of long-term antiretroviral therapy in people with HIV (dated by TCRdb to between 2020 and 2023). The immunoSEQ hsTCRB v3.0 assay was used at survey level resolution for TRB variable region sequencing. TCRdb mirrors the immuneACCESS table, restricted to in-frame sequences. Some clones are absent from its copies; in checked studies, under half trace to an unresolved V gene, and the reason for the others is unknown. The sample table lists about 20,000 clones, around four fifths of them with a count of one. The leading ten clones occupy 3.5% to 5% of the sample. The specimen was unsorted PBMCs, collected approximately 4 years after starting antiretroviral therapy. The origin of the receptors is a man between 18 and 35 years old with HIV.

This clone was found a few times. The genes are TRBV4-1 and TRBJ2-7; D call uncertain. The CDR3 length is 15 residues. With 0 bases removed from V and 0 bases from J, the gap between germline ends came to 9 bases. CDR1 is MGHRA and CDR2 is YSYEKL in the germline V gene. CDR3 sequence: CASSQDEQSSYEQYV. The DNA for the CDR3 is TGCGCCAGCAGCCAAGACGAACAGAGCTCCTACGAGCAGTACGTC.

The chain recombines TRBV5-6 with TRBJ2-3; TRBD1 might be the D (6 bases). Germline V gene data show CDR1 as SGHDT and CDR2 as YYEEEE. The CDR3 sequence is 16 residues long. V was pared by 4 bases and J by 2 bases, with 17 bases between. The CDR3 loop is CASSLRTVLFTDTQYF. Written as DNA, the CDR3 is TGTGCCAGCAGCCTTCGGACAGTCCTTTTCACAGATACGCAGTATTTT.

This chain links TRBV18 with TRBJ1-5; D ambiguous. The CDR3 loop spans 14 amino acids. The germline V gene has CDR1 KGHSH and CDR2 LQKENI. V was trimmed by 2 bases and J by 1 base, leaving 6 bases between them. This chain's CDR3 is CASSPSDSNQPQHF. DNA of the CDR3: TGTGCCAGCTCACCATCGGACAGCAATCAGCCCCAGCATTTT.

This clone was counted only a few times. This rearrangement joins TRBV9 to TRBJ1-6; no definite D call. Germline V lookup: CDR1 SGDLS, CDR2 YYNGEE. The CDR3 spans 17 residues. The V gene lost 3 bases and the J gene lost 7 bases, with 20 bases spanning the gap. CDR3 DNA: TGTGCCAGCAGCGCAACCCCACTCGTCAGACTGAATTCACCCCTCCACTTT. Its translation is CASSATPLVRLNSPLHF.

The V and J genes are TRBV30 and TRBJ2-1; tentatively, D is TRBD1 (6 bases). CDR1 GTSNPN and CDR2 SVGIG come from the germline V gene (reference sequence). Trimming pared 2 bases from V and 15 bases from J, leaving 11 bases between. The CDR3 has 10 residues. Written as DNA, the CDR3 is TGTGCCTGGAGTAGGCAGGGGCCGTTCTTC. Protein: CAWSRQGPFF. The full variable domain, completed using reference TRBV30 and TRBJ2-1, is SQTIHQWPATLVQPVGSPLSLECTVEGTSNPNLYWYRQAAGRGLQLLFYSVGIGQISSEVPQNLSASRPQDRQFILSSKKLLLSDSGFYLCAWSRQGPFFGPGTRLTVL.

The chain couples TRBV6-5 to TRBJ1-1; 8 bases match TRBD1. The J segment lost 11 bases and the V segment lost 11 bases, leaving 13 bases of the junction unmatched. The CDR3 spans 12 residues. Germline V CDR1 and CDR2: MNHEY, SVGAGI. CDR3 protein: CAVLLDRGDAFF. In nucleotides, the CDR3 is TGTGCCGTACTATTAGACAGGGGAGACGCTTTCTTT.

The chain employs TRBV9 and TRBJ1-3; D unresolved. Germline CDR1 SGDLS, CDR2 YYNGEE. The CDR3 has 12 amino acids. V was pared by 4 bases and J by 4 bases, with 6 bases between. For the CDR3, the DNA is TGTGCCAGCAGCCTTTCCGGAAACACCATATATTTT. Its protein is CASSLSGNTIYF. Supplemented by reference TRBV9 and TRBJ1-3, the full variable domain reads DSGVTQTPKHLITATGQRVTLRCSPRSGDLSVYWYQQSLDQGLQFLIQYYNGEERAKGNILERFSAQQFPDLHSELNLSSLELGDSALYFCASSLSGNTIYFGEGSWLTVV.

The chain combines TRBV5-6 with TRBJ2-7; D is possibly TRBD1 (6 bases). V was shortened by 0 bases and J by 3 bases, with 16 bases between the two germline ends. Germline V CDR1 and CDR2: SGHDT, YYEEEE. This CDR3 is built from 16 residues. Here the CDR3 reads CASSLENRAFYYEQYF. The DNA of the CDR3 is TGTGCCAGCAGCTTGGAGAACAGGGCCTTCTACTACGAGCAGTACTTC.

This chain joins TRBV29-1 and TRBJ2-1; 10 bases line up with TRBD2. Trimming at V came to 2 bases and at J to 8 bases, leaving 9 bases not matched to a gene. Germline loops: CDR1 SQVTM, CDR2 ANQGSEA. The CDR3 has 15 residues. In nucleotides, the CDR3 is TGCAGCGTTGAAAGTAGCGGGGGGCCCAAGGATGAGCAGTTCTTC. Translation gives CSVESSGGPKDEQFF.

This chain connects TRBV27 to TRBJ2-4; D remains ambiguous. V was trimmed by 1 base and J by 1 base, leaving 11 bases between them. The CDR3 is made up of 16 amino acids. Looked up from germline, CDR1 is MNHEY and CDR2 is SMNVEV (reference sequence). CDR3 DNA: TGTGCCAGCAGTTTATTAGGGATGGGGGCCAAAAACATTCAGTACTTC. Protein sequence: CASSLLGMGAKNIQYF.

This clone was recorded a few times. The CDR3 DNA sequence: TGTGCCAGCAGCACAGGGGGCCGGGGCAATCAGCCCCAGCATTTT. Translating it yields CASSTGGRGNQPQHF. V and J are TRBV7-9 and TRBJ1-5; 9 nucleotides line up with TRBD1. The CDR3 totals 15 residues. Losses at the gene ends were 5 bases for V and 2 bases for J; bases not matched to a gene: 4. Germline V gives CDR1 SEHNR, CDR2 FQNEAQ (reference sequence).

The J gene is TRBJ1-1, the V gene TRBV27; D remains ambiguous. The ends were cut back, 0 bases at V and 0 bases at J, with 5 bases in the middle. The CDR3 spans 14 residues. Germline CDR1 and CDR2: MNHEY and SMNVEV (reference sequence). This CDR3 reads CASSLSRLNTEAFF. The CDR3 DNA reads TGTGCCAGCAGTTTATCACGGTTGAACACTGAAGCTTTCTTT.

The chain uses TRBV14 and TRBJ1-2, with TRBD1 identical over 8 bases. This CDR3 is 15 amino acids long. Germline CDR1 reads SGHDN; CDR2 reads FVKESK. Losses at the gene ends were 2 bases for V and 6 bases for J; bases not matched to a gene: 8. CDR3 loop: CASSQFVAGGNGYTF. The CDR3 DNA follows: TGTGCCAGCAGCCAATTCGTTGCAGGGGGCAATGGCTACACCTTC.

The chain couples TRBV30 to TRBJ1-2, with a possible D match to TRBD1 (5 bases). Germline V CDR1 and CDR2: GTSNPN, SVGIG (reference sequence). Trimming stripped 4 bases from V and 3 bases from J, with 18 bases between. The CDR3 consists of 15 residues. The chain's CDR3 is CAWTQGGFDDYGYTF. CDR3 sequence (DNA): TGTGCCTGGACCCAGGGCGGGTTTGATGACTATGGCTACACCTTC. Supplemented by reference TRBV30 and TRBJ1-2, the full variable domain reads SQTIHQWPATLVQPVGSPLSLECTVEGTSNPNLYWYRQAAGRGLQLLFYSVGIGQISSEVPQNLSASRPQDRQFILSSKKLLLSDSGFYLCAWTQGGFDDYGYTFGSGTRLTVV.

V usage is TRBV6-5 and J usage is TRBJ2-7; TRBD1 matches at 8 bases. This CDR3 has 15 residues. CDR1 and CDR2 from the germline V gene are MNHEY and SVGAGI. With V trimmed by 6 bases and J by 3 bases, 10 bases remained unmatched. The CDR3 spells CASRPRPTGGYEQYF. As DNA, the CDR3 is TGTGCCAGCAGGCCCCGTCCTACAGGGGGCTACGAGCAGTACTTC.

This chain connects TRBV5-1 to TRBJ2-1; 10 bases agree with TRBD2. Germline V gene data show CDR1 as SGHRS and CDR2 as YFSETQ. J was trimmed by 3 bases and V by 3 bases; bases with no gene match: 6. The CDR3 totals 16 residues. For the CDR3, the DNA is TGCGCCAGCAGCTCTCCTAGCGGGGGCCGCTACAATGAGCAGTTCTTC. It encodes CASSSPSGGRYNEQFF.

This clone was found once. V is TRBV9 and J is TRBJ1-5; D uncertain. Per germline, CDR1 SGDLS and CDR2 YYNGEE. CDR3 length: 13 residues. V lost 4 bases and J lost 3, with 8 bases in between. The CDR3 nucleotides read TGTGCCAGCAGCCCTCAGCCCAATCAGCCCCAGCATTTT. It translates to CASSPQPNQPQHF. Looking up the rest from reference TRBV9 and TRBJ1-5 gives the full variable domain: DSGVTQTPKHLITATGQRVTLRCSPRSGDLSVYWYQQSLDQGLQFLIQYYNGEERAKGNILERFSAQQFPDLHSELNLSSLELGDSALYFCASSPQPNQPQHFGDGTRLSIL.

The chain joins TRBV19 to TRBJ1-2; 8 bases are shared with TRBD1. The CDR3 covers 15 residues. Germline-derived CDR1 and CDR2 are LNHDA and SQIVND (reference sequence). J was trimmed by 4 bases and V by 1 base; bases with no gene match: 5. The CDR3 DNA reads TGTGCCAGTAGTATAGTCGGGACAGGAGGCTATGGCTACACCTTC. Its translation is CASSIVGTGGYGYTF.

The chain joins TRBV28 to TRBJ1-4, with a tentative D call TRBD1 (5 bases). This CDR3 is built from 16 residues. Germline V gene sequence: CDR1 MDHEN, CDR2 SYDVKM. Between the trimmed V and J ends, which lost 3 bases and 0 bases, there was a span of 11 bases. CDR3 amino acids: CASSLRGGATNEKLFF. The CDR3 region has the DNA TGTGCCAGCAGTTTGAGGGGAGGGGCAACTAATGAAAAACTGTTTTTT.

The chain links TRBV6-1 to TRBJ1-2; D perhaps matches TRBD1 (6 bases). Germline V gene lookup returns CDR1 MNHNS and CDR2 SASEGT. The CDR3 runs to 12 residues. V dropped 10 bases and J dropped 2 bases, with 11 bases sitting between them. The CDR3 DNA sequence: TGTGCCACTCTACAGGGAAACTATGGCTACACCTTC. This translates into CATLQGNYGYTF.

This rearrangement joins TRBV13 to TRBJ2-7; D unresolved. V was clipped by 3 bases and J by 0 bases, with 15 bases between them. This CDR3 is built from 16 residues. Germline V gene lookup returns CDR1 PRHDT and CDR2 FYEKMQ (reference sequence). This CDR3 reads CASSFFTGKNSYEQYF. DNA for the CDR3: TGTGCCAGCAGCTTTTTTACTGGGAAAAACTCCTACGAGCAGTACTTC.

The chain carries TRBV6-6 and TRBJ1-5, with D possibly being TRBD1 (5 bases). CDR1 is MNHNY, CDR2 SVGAGI, per germline (reference sequence). This CDR3 is 15 amino acids long. Trimming shortened V by 5 bases and J by 0 bases, and 11 bases separated the two germline ends. CDR3 residues: CASSPQGNSNQPQHF. The CDR3 DNA sequence: TGTGCCAGCAGTCCTCAGGGTAATAGCAATCAGCCCCAGCATTTT.

The J gene is TRBJ2-1, the V gene TRBV5-4; D is possibly TRBD1 (5 bases). CDR1 and CDR2 from the germline V gene are SGHNT and YYREEE (reference sequence). The CDR3 sequence is 15 residues long. V was trimmed by 1 base and J by 0 bases, leaving 8 bases between them. The DNA for the CDR3 is TGTGCCAGCAGCTTGACGCAGGGCTCCTACAATGAGCAGTTCTTC. Its translation is CASSLTQGSYNEQFF.

This clone was counted only a few times. The rearrangement links TRBV2 to TRBJ2-2; TRBD1 aligns across 9 bases. Germline assignment: CDR1 SNHLY and CDR2 FYNNEI. This CDR3 is 14 amino acids long. V shed 7 bases, J shed 4 bases, and the junction held 4 bases outside the gene matches. The CDR3 sequence is CASKQGAGTGELFF. CDR3 bases: TGTGCCAGCAAACAGGGGGCGGGCACCGGGGAGCTGTTTTTT.

The rearrangement links TRBV15 to TRBJ2-4, with TRBD2 matching 11 bases. Per germline, CDR1 LNHNV and CDR2 YYDKDF (reference sequence). The CDR3 contains 18 residues. Trimming removed 1 base from V and 3 bases from J; junction bases left unmatched: 8. The CDR3 loop reads CATSRGLSGGADKNIQYF. CDR3 bases: TGTGCCACCAGCAGAGGCCTTAGCGGGGGGGCCGACAAAAACATTCAGTACTTC.

This clone showed up just a few times. The V and J genes are TRBV7-9 and TRBJ2-7, with D perhaps assigned TRBD1 or TRBD2 (5 bases each). V was cut by 3 bases and J by 6 bases, with 6 bases left in between. This CDR3 is 11 amino acids long. Per germline, CDR1 SEHNR and CDR2 FQNEAQ (reference sequence). The CDR3 DNA sequence: TGTGCCAGCAGCTTTGGGGGCGAGCAGTACTTC. This encodes CASSFGGEQYF.

The V and J genes are TRBV28 and TRBJ1-5; D possibly corresponds to TRBD1 (5 bases). V was trimmed by 4 bases and J by 5 bases, leaving 21 bases between them. Per germline, CDR1 MDHEN and CDR2 SYDVKM. The CDR3 length is 17 residues. CDR3 nucleotide sequence: TGTGCCAGCAGTTCCCCTCGGGACGAGGGTCTCTATCAGCCCCAGCATTTT. Translated, it gives CASSSPRDEGLYQPQHF.

This clone was recorded only once. This chain links TRBV9 with TRBJ1-5; D not resolved. Looked up from germline, CDR1 is SGDLS and CDR2 is YYNGEE. Trimming cost V 4 bases and J 7 bases, with 12 bases left between them. The CDR3 consists of 13 residues. This CDR3 is CASSTRLNQPQHF. The DNA for the CDR3 is TGTGCCAGCAGCACACGACTCAACCAGCCCCAGCATTTT.

V gene TRBV30 combines with J gene TRBJ2-6; D is possibly TRBD1 or TRBD2 (5 bases each). This CDR3 region has 16 residues. Germline V gene data show CDR1 as GTSNPN and CDR2 as SVGIG (reference sequence). Trimming stripped 1 base from V and 4 bases from J, with 14 bases between. As DNA, the CDR3 is TGTGCCTGGAGTGGGTTCGCCAGGGACGGGGCCAACGTCCTGACTTTC. Amino acid sequence: CAWSGFARDGANVLTF.

The chain is built from TRBV27 and TRBJ1-1; tentative D call: TRBD1 (5 bases). Trimming left V 1 base short and J 8 bases short, with 11 bases between. The germline gives CDR1 MNHEY, CDR2 SMNVEV (reference sequence). This CDR3 comprises 13 residues. The DNA for the CDR3 is TGTGCCAGCAGTTTATGGGGCGCAGGAGAAGCTTTCTTT. This sequence encodes CASSLWGAGEAFF.